This is a list of T cell receptor beta chains from one sample in a study of radiotherapy plus CTLA-4 blockade in lung cancer. The table came from immunoSEQ multiplex PCR; TCRdb's copy has only in-frame clones and leaves some out. This sample yields around 70,000 clones, of which around nine tenths are seen a single time; over 35% belongs to the top ten. The sequenced sample was peripheral blood, obtained from a patient treated with radiotherapy plus ipilimumab. Source of these receptors: a human donor with non-small cell lung cancer that progressed on radiotherapy plus ipilimumab. The conserved cysteine and the conserved F or W are not part of the CDR3 here.

v_gene	j_gene	CDR3aa
TRBV6-1	TRBJ2-1	ASSEALRGEQF
TRBV27	TRBJ1-2	ASSKQGRPLGYT
TRBV7-2	TRBJ1-3	ASSSQRNTIY
TRBV30	TRBJ1-5	AWSRGVVQPQH
TRBV18	TRBJ1-1	ASSQGQGNTEAF
TRBV7-3	TRBJ2-1	ASTFLPGTSGVGGDSNEQF
TRBV6-6	TRBJ1-4	ASSYPTGNNEKLF
TRBV5-5	TRBJ1-1	AGRVHPGRMNTEAF
TRBV7-8	TRBJ1-2	ASSLPRTGKNYGYT
TRBV6-6	TRBJ2-3	ASSYRPLREPDTQY
TRBV11-3	TRBJ2-1	ASSVGGANEQF
TRBV5-6	TRBJ2-7	ASSLVGGVGIEQY
TRBV4-1	NA	ASSQDTGLAHYEQY
TRBV19	TRBJ1-4	ASSITGAANHEKLF
TRBV6-5	TRBJ2-3	ASRSRRTTGGTQY
TRBV5-8	TRBJ2-5	ASSLARETQY
TRBV30	TRBJ1-2	AWSGRVGYT
TRBV2	TRBJ2-1	ASSEGPGVYNEQF
TRBV28	TRBJ1-2	ASSGATSNYGYT